A single sample is the source of the 2 T cell receptor beta chains below, sequenced in a study of blood T cells in healthy people across ages. Primers used in a second PCR of roughly 7 to 11 cycles were a sample-barcoded 5' primer and a J-beta primer mix. MiXCR, applied by TCRdb to the 5' RACE reads, yields one record per CDR3 protein. The profile shows hundreds of thousands of distinct CDR3 sequences, roughly 43% of them singletons. The sample was blood. These receptor sequences come from a young man in good health.

The rearrangement uses TRBV7-9 and TRBJ2-3; tentative D call: TRBD2 (7 bases). CDR3 length: 15 residues. V shed 6 bases and J shed 1 base, with 14 bases lying between them. From germline, CDR1 is SEHNR and CDR2 FQNEAQ (reference sequence). CDR3 region: CASSPEGGRTDTQYF. In DNA, the CDR3 is TGTGCCAGCAGTCCTGAGGGGGGGCGCACAGATACGCAGTATTTT.

The chain has TRBV20-1 and TRBJ1-1; D remains unclear. The V and J ends lost 3 bases and 3 bases respectively, with 11 bases between them. The CDR3 loop spans 13 amino acids. Germline CDR1 is DFQATT and CDR2 is SNEGSKA (reference sequence). As DNA, the CDR3 is TGCAGTGCTAGGTCTCTGACTCACACTGAAGCTTTCTTT. It specifies CSARSLTHTEAFF.